The following is a T cell receptor beta chain sequence with its context. The antigen remains undetermined. The data belong to a study of cytotoxic CD8 clonotypes in ibrutinib-treated CLL. As for the study in general: An average of approximately 260,000 productive templates and 80,000 to 100,000 productive rearrangements was obtained per sample.

Overall study results and limits: For progressing versus sustained-remission patients, sampling times were not the same. Clonality, elevated at ibrutinib response, dropped back toward baseline at progression.

The germline gives CDR1 MNHNS, CDR2 SASEGT. CDR3 size: 16 residues. The V and J ends lost 3 bases and 0 bases respectively, with 14 bases between them. Produced via immunoSEQ multiplex PCR; TCRdb's table is partial and in-frame only. The sample contains tens of thousands of clones, roughly 76% of which appear only once. The TCR originated in a human donor with chronic lymphocytic leukemia. The sample was PBMCs, taken after 12 months of ibrutinib treatment. The gene calls are TRBV6-1 and TRBJ1-2; D is undetermined. Here the CDR3 reads CASSDAGEPANYGYTF. CDR3 coding DNA: TGTGCCAGCAGTGATGCCGGAGAACCGGCTAACTATGGCTACACCTTC.